The subject of this entry is one T cell receptor (beta chain). TCRdb's copy holds only in-frame clones and misses some; the assay was immunoSEQ multiplex PCR. The sample contains over 150,000 clones, roughly 87% of which appear only once. V was clipped by 2 bases and J by 0 bases, with 17 bases between them. CDR3 length: 18 amino acids. CDR1 and CDR2 from the germline V gene are SGHVS and FQNEAQ. The data are from a study of blood T cell repertoires in COVID-19. The sample was peripheral blood. The receptor was isolated from a woman between 55 and 75 years old who had recovered from COVID-19. V and J are TRBV7-8 and TRBJ1-5; no reliable D call. The CDR3 here is CASSLWSYRAISNQPQHF. As DNA, the CDR3 is TGTGCCAGCAGCTTATGGTCCTACCGTGCCATTAGCAATCAGCCCCAGCATTTT.